Below are 17 T cell receptor beta chains sequenced from a single sample in a study of graft-versus-host responses after intestinal transplantation (dated by TCRdb to the early 2020s). The receptor library was made with the immunoSEQ multiplex PCR assay. Drawn from immuneACCESS, this table holds only the in-frame rearrangements with V and J called that TCRdb kept. Clones are partly lost; checked studies trace under half to an unresolved V gene and leave the rest unexplained. For this sample there are about 130,000 clones; about nine tenths appear just once. Clones ranked in the top ten supply 0.19% of the sample. What the time point label conveys for this sample: cells obtained before transplantation from donor or recipient. Their antigens remain unidentified. The input for sequencing was unstimulated CD4+ T cells sorted from spleen or lymph node cells, taken before intestinal transplant. Receptor source: a human donor who received an intestinal transplant.

The V gene is TRBV18, the J gene TRBJ2-5, with 9 bases identical to TRBD2. The germline V gene has CDR1 KGHSH and CDR2 LQKENI. After removal of 1 base from V and 4 bases from J, the junction contained 4 bases not matched to a gene. This CDR3 comprises 15 residues. In nucleotides, the CDR3 is TGTGCCAGCTCACCACTGGCGGGAGGGCGAGAGACCCAGTACTTC. This gives the protein CASSPLAGGRETQYF.

This sequence joins TRBV7-3 and TRBJ2-1; 8 nucleotides agree with TRBD2. The junction had 5 bases not matched to a gene; V was cut back by 4 bases and J by 0 bases. The CDR3 runs to 16 residues. Germline values: CDR1 SGHTA, CDR2 FQGTGA. The CDR3 reads CASSSIAGLSYNEQFF. The CDR3 bases are TGTGCCAGCAGCTCAATAGCGGGACTCTCCTACAATGAGCAGTTCTTC.

The chain recombines TRBV28 with TRBJ1-1; D is uncertain. The CDR3 has 14 residues. Germline V gene sequence: CDR1 MDHEN, CDR2 SYDVKM. The germline V and J ends were trimmed by 2 bases and 1 base, with 8 bases remaining between them. CDR3 sequence (DNA): TGTGCCAGCAGTTTACGGGCCTGGAACACTGAAGCTTTCTTT. Translation gives CASSLRAWNTEAFF. Using reference TRBV28 and TRBJ1-1 for the parts outside the CDR3, the full variable domain is DVKVTQSSRYLVKRTGEKVFLECVQDMDHENMFWYRQDPGLGLRLIYFSYDVKMKEKGDIPEGYSVSREKKERFSLILESASTNQTSMYLCASSLRAWNTEAFFGQGTRLTVV.

The chain recombines TRBV5-1 with TRBJ2-2; 11 bases fit TRBD2. There are 14 residues in the CDR3. Germline V gene lookup returns CDR1 SGHRS and CDR2 YFSETQ. Trimming at V came to 5 bases and at J to 7 bases, leaving 4 bases not matched to a gene. In nucleotides, the CDR3 is TGCGCCAGCAGACTAGCGGGAGTTGGCGGGGAGCTGTTTTTT. Its protein is CASRLAGVGGELFF. Drawing the rest from reference TRBV5-1 and TRBJ2-2, the complete variable domain is KAGVTQTPRYLIKTRGQQVTLSCSPISGHRSVSWYQQTPGQGLQFLFEYFSETQRNKGNFPGRFSGRQFSNSRSEMNVSTLELGDSALYLCASRLAGVGGELFFGEGSRLTVL.

This chain joins TRBV5-1 and TRBJ2-1, with 10 nucleotides matching TRBD2. Looked up from germline, CDR1 is SGHRS and CDR2 is YFSETQ. The junction had 14 bases not matched to a gene; V was cut back by 4 bases and J by 4 bases. The CDR3 covers 18 residues. Here the CDR3 DNA reads TGCGCCAGCAGCGTAGTAGCGCAAGCGGGAGGGTTATACAATGAGCAGTTCTTC. Translation: CASSVVAQAGGLYNEQFF. Filled out from reference TRBV5-1 and TRBJ2-1, the complete variable domain reads KAGVTQTPRYLIKTRGQQVTLSCSPISGHRSVSWYQQTPGQGLQFLFEYFSETQRNKGNFPGRFSGRQFSNSRSEMNVSTLELGDSALYLCASSVVAQAGGLYNEQFFGPGTRLTVL.

The chain uses TRBV6-5 and TRBJ1-4, with D perhaps TRBD1 (5 bases). The germline gives CDR1 MNHEY, CDR2 SVGAGI. V was cut by 7 bases and J by 7 bases, with 19 bases left in between. The CDR3 sequence is 15 residues long. CDR3 in amino acids: CASIRRGATGEKLFF. The CDR3 DNA reads as TGTGCCAGCATTCGGAGGGGCGCAACAGGTGAAAAACTGTTTTTT.

The rearrangement uses TRBV11-3 and TRBJ1-1; D not certain. V gave up 5 bases and J gave up 1 base, with 8 bases separating them. The germline V gene has CDR1 SGHNT and CDR2 YENEEA. The CDR3 has 13 residues. The CDR3 here is CASSPKRNTEAFF. In DNA form, the CDR3 reads TGTGCCAGCAGCCCAAAGAGGAACACTGAAGCTTTCTTT.

The chain employs TRBV2 and TRBJ2-7; D might be TRBD1 (6 bases). The length of the CDR3 is 14 residues. V was clipped by 5 bases and J by 0 bases, with 11 bases between them. Germline CDR1 is SNHLY and CDR2 is FYNNEI. The CDR3: CASSLDSYSYEQYF. The CDR3 nucleotides are TGTGCCAGCAGTTTGGACAGTTACTCCTACGAGCAGTACTTC.

The rearrangement links TRBV6-5 to TRBJ1-1, with D perhaps matching TRBD1 (5 bases). The ends were cut back, 7 bases at V and 4 bases at J, with 16 bases in the middle. Germline values: CDR1 MNHEY, CDR2 SVGAGI. The CDR3 length is 14 residues. CDR3 nucleotide sequence: TGTGCCAGCAAATTCAGGGAGAAGGGCACTGAAGCTTTCTTT. Amino acid sequence: CASKFREKGTEAFF.

This clone was detected only once. The V and J genes are TRBV11-3 and TRBJ2-3, with 7 bases aligning to TRBD2. The V gene end was trimmed by 6 bases and the J gene end by 6 bases; junction bases not matched to a gene: 12. Germline CDR1 reads SGHNT; CDR2 reads YENEEA. The CDR3 spans 15 residues. The CDR3 DNA sequence: TGTGCCAGCAGTCCCAAGGGAACTAGCGAGGATACGCAGTATTTT. It encodes CASSPKGTSEDTQYF.

The chain links TRBV21-1 to TRBJ2-7; no DNA check was done on the table's D call, TRBD2. TRBV21-1 is a pseudogene locus. CDR3 length: 14 residues. CDR3 sequence (DNA): TGTGCCAGCTCCGATAAGAGGGGGGGATACGAGCAGTACTTC. Translated, it gives CASSDKRGGYEQYF.

The chain recombines TRBV7-9 with TRBJ2-7, with unresolved D. The germline CDR1 and CDR2 sequences are SEHNR and FQNEAQ (reference sequence). The V and J ends lost 3 bases and 0 bases respectively, with 9 bases between them. The CDR3 contains 14 residues. CDR3: CASSFRGFSYEQYF. CDR3 DNA: TGTGCCAGCAGCTTTAGAGGATTCTCCTACGAGCAGTACTTC.

DNA for the CDR3: TGTGCCAGCAGCTTTAGTCCTAGCGGGAGGGCCGTTGGTGACGAGCAGTACTTC. This gives the protein CASSFSPSGRAVGDEQYF. This chain links TRBV7-2 with TRBJ2-5; 12 bases fit TRBD2. The J call is uncertain, as TRBJ2-7 better fits the DNA end. This CDR3 has 18 amino acids. The germline V gene encodes CDR1 SGHTA and CDR2 FQGNSA.

The chain employs TRBV5-1 and TRBJ2-6; D unresolved. The CDR3 sequence is 15 residues long. The germline V gene has CDR1 SGHRS and CDR2 YFSETQ. The germline V and J ends were trimmed by 0 bases and 0 bases, with 4 bases remaining between them. Written as DNA, the CDR3 is TGCGCCAGCAGCTTGGACAGCTCTGGGGCCAACGTCCTGACTTTC. It yields the protein CASSLDSSGANVLTF. The entire variable domain, with the rest obtained from reference TRBV5-1 and TRBJ2-6, is as follows: KAGVTQTPRYLIKTRGQQVTLSCSPISGHRSVSWYQQTPGQGLQFLFEYFSETQRNKGNFPGRFSGRQFSNSRSEMNVSTLELGDSALYLCASSLDSSGANVLTFGAGSRLTVL.

The rearrangement uses TRBV7-2 and TRBJ2-1, with D possibly called TRBD1 or TRBD2 (5 bases each). This CDR3 is 14 amino acids long. Trimming stripped 5 bases from V and 6 bases from J, with 14 bases between. Germline CDR1 SGHTA, CDR2 FQGNSA. The CDR3 here is CASSGTREINEQFF. CDR3 coding DNA: TGTGCCAGCAGCGGGACCCGGGAAATCAATGAGCAGTTCTTC.

Only one count was recorded for this clone. CDR3 nucleotides: TGTGCCAGCAGTGACACTATGGGGATAGCCAAAAACATTCAGTACTTC. The encoded protein is CASSDTMGIAKNIQYF. V usage is TRBV6-1 and J usage is TRBJ2-4, with no clear D. The V gene's germline CDR1 is MNHNS and CDR2 SASEGT. The ends were cut back, 3 bases at V and 0 bases at J, with 12 bases in the middle. This CDR3 contains 16 residues.

The chain is built from TRBV5-1 and TRBJ2-5, with D perhaps being TRBD1 or TRBD2 (5 bases each). V gave up 2 bases and J gave up 5 bases, with 19 bases separating them. Germline V gene sequence: CDR1 SGHRS, CDR2 YFSETQ. The CDR3 has 16 amino acids. Here the CDR3 reads CASSLTSPGRRETQYF. CDR3 bases: TGCGCCAGCAGCTTAACGTCTCCGGGACGGCGGGAGACCCAGTACTTC.